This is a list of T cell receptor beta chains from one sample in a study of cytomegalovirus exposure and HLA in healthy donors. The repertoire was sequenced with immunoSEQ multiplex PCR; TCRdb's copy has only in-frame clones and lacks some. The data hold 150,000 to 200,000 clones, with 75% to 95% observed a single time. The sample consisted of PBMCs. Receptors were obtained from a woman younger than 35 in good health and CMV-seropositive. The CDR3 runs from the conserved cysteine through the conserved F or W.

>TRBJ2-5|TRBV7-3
CASSFGGRETQYF
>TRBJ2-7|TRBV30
CAWRLPSGLYEQYF
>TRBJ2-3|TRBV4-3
CASSPTGQGSTDTQYF
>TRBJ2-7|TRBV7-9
CASSPSLPGYEQYF
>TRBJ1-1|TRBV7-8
CASSLEGQLMNTEAFF
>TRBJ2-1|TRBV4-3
CASSDGLAAAHEQFF
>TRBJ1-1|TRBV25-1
CASSVMGAGPGRAEAFF
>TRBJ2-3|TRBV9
CASSPRGGTGDTQYF
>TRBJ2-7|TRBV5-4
CASSNQNRDSEQYF
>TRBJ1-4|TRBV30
CAWRSNRGRLFF
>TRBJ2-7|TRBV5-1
CASRAGLLSPRGYEQYF
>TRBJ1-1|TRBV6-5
CASSSQTGTAAEAFF
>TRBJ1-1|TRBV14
CASSARTGTNTEAFF
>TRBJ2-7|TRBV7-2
CASSFRTGGSYEQYF
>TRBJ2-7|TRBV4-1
CASINGASGSSYEQYF
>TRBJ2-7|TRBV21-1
CASNGPRDRGLRFVGVQYF
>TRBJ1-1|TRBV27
CASSLFPVTEAFF
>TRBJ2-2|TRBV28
CASSLTSGLTNTGELFF
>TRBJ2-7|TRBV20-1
CSAPLGYEQYF
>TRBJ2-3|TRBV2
CASSPGGGKDTQYF